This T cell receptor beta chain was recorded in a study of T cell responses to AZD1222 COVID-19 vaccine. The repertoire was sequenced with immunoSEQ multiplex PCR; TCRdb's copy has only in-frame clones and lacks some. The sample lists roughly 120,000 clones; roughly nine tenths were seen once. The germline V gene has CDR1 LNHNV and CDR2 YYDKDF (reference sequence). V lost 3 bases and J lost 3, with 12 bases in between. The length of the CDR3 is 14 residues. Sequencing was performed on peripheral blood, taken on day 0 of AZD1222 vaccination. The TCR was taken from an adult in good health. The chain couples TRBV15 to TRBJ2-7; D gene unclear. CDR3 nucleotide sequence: TGTGCCACCAGCAGGGGGTCGGAAAACTACGAGCAGTACTTC. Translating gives CATSRGSENYEQYF. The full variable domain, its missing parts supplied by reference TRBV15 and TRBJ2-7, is DAMVIQNPRYQVTQFGKPVTLSCSQTLNHNVMYWYQQKSSQAPKLLFHYYDKDFNNEADTPDNFQSRRPNTSFCFLDIRSPGLGDTAMYLCATSRGSENYEQYFGPGTRLTVT.